The 23 T cell receptor beta chains below were found in one sample sequenced in a study of OX40 agonist ivuxolimab in advanced cancers. Clones were read by immunoSEQ multiplex PCR, and TCRdb kept only the in-frame ones, dropping some. The data contain 65,000 to 95,000 clones, approximately 90% of them seen just once; the ten biggest clones take up around 5.1%. The starting material was CD4+ or CD8+ T cells sorted from blood, obtained in a trial of the OX40 agonist ivuxolimab. The origin of the receptors is an adult with an advanced solid tumor such as melanoma, head and neck, liver or kidney cancer.

This clone was seen just once. The V call is TRBV21-1, the J call TRBJ2-3; TRBD2, the table's D call, lacks a check against the DNA. TRBV21-1 is classified as a pseudogene. The CDR3 covers 15 residues. CDR3 DNA: TGTGCCAGCAGCAAAGCAAAAAGCGGGCGAGATACGCAGTATTTT. This gives the protein CASSKAKSGRDTQYF.

This clone appeared a single time. The chain couples TRBV14 to TRBJ2-7; 10 bases are shared with TRBD1. This CDR3 comprises 14 residues. The ends lost 4 bases at V and 5 bases at J; junction bases unmatched: 5. The germline gives CDR1 SGHDN, CDR2 FVKESK. The CDR3 DNA is TGTGCCAGCAGCCGCCGGGACAGGGGAAACGAGCAGTACTTC. Residues: CASSRRDRGNEQYF.

CDR3 in amino acids: CASSVTGGRETQYF. In DNA, the CDR3 is TGTGCCAGCAGCGTAACGGGAGGGAGGGAGACCCAGTACTTC. The V call is TRBV9, the J call TRBJ2-5; 8 nucleotides align to TRBD2. Germline CDR1 and CDR2: SGDLS and YYNGEE. Losses at the gene ends were 1 base for V and 5 bases for J; bases not matched to a gene: 4. The CDR3 length is 14 residues.

This clone has a handful of counts. The J gene is TRBJ2-3, the V gene TRBV9, with 10 bases lining up with TRBD2. After removal of 3 bases from V and 3 bases from J, the junction contained 10 bases not matched to a gene. The germline gives CDR1 SGDLS, CDR2 YYNGEE. CDR3 length equals 17 residues. CDR3 bases: TGTGCCAGCAGCGCCGATTTTAAGCGGGGGGGTACAGATACGCAGTATTTT. Translation gives CASSADFKRGGTDTQYF.

The chain carries TRBV4-3 and TRBJ1-5; D call uncertain. Germline-derived CDR1 and CDR2 are LGHNA and YSLEER. This CDR3 is built from 14 residues. The V and J ends lost 0 bases and 1 base respectively, with 4 bases between them. CDR3 bases: TGCGCCAGCAGCCAAGAGATGAGCAATCAGCCCCAGCATTTT. As protein: CASSQEMSNQPQHF.

The rearrangement links TRBV5-6 to TRBJ2-7; 13 bases line up with TRBD2. This CDR3 region has 16 residues. Unmatched junction bases numbered 10, after V lost 5 bases and J lost 5 bases. Germline values: CDR1 SGHDT, CDR2 YYEEEE. The CDR3 reads CASSPRTSGRFNEQYF. The DNA for the CDR3 is TGTGCCAGCAGTCCTAGGACTAGCGGGAGATTTAACGAGCAGTACTTC. Looking up the rest from reference TRBV5-6 and TRBJ2-7 gives the full variable domain: DAGVTQSPTHLIKTRGQQVTLRCSPKSGHDTVSWYQQALGQGPQFIFQYYEEEERQRGNFPDRFSGHQFPNYSSELNVNALLLGDSALYLCASSPRTSGRFNEQYFGPGTRLTVT.

V and J are TRBV6-6 and TRBJ2-1; TRBD2 matches 9 bases. V shed 2 bases and J 9 bases; nucleotides not matched to a gene: 5. Germline CDR1 reads MNHNY; CDR2 reads SVGAGI (reference sequence). CDR3 length: 14 residues. The CDR3 bases are TGTGCCAGCAGTTACGCGGGAGGGCCTGGTGAGCAGTTCTTC. It codes for CASSYAGGPGEQFF.

The rearrangement uses TRBV7-2 and TRBJ2-5; D is undetermined. CDR1 and CDR2 from the germline V gene are SGHTA and FQGNSA. This CDR3 has 14 residues. Trimming shortened V by 0 bases and J by 1 base, and 6 bases separated the two germline ends. CDR3 region: CASSLAALQETQYF. DNA of the CDR3: TGTGCCAGCAGCTTAGCAGCACTCCAAGAGACCCAGTACTTC. Full variable domain (rest looked up from reference TRBV7-2 and TRBJ2-5): GAGVSQSPSNKVTEKGKDVELRCDPISGHTALYWYRQSLGQGLEFLIYFQGNSAPDKSGLPSDRFSAERTGGSVSTLTIQRTQQEDSAVYLCASSLAALQETQYFGPGTRLLVL.

In DNA, the CDR3 is TGTGCCAGCAGTTTATCACGGGATCTTTCCTACGAGCAGTACTTC. Protein: CASSLSRDLSYEQYF. The chain recombines TRBV28 with TRBJ2-7, with D possibly being TRBD2 (5 bases). V lost 1 base and J lost 1, with 11 bases in between. Germline CDR1 reads MDHEN; CDR2 reads SYDVKM. The CDR3 totals 15 residues. Filled out from reference TRBV28 and TRBJ2-7, the complete variable domain reads DVKVTQSSRYLVKRTGEKVFLECVQDMDHENMFWYRQDPGLGLRLIYFSYDVKMKEKGDIPEGYSVSREKKERFSLILESASTNQTSMYLCASSLSRDLSYEQYFGPGTRLTVT.

The genes are TRBV19 and TRBJ2-1, with D perhaps TRBD2 (6 bases). Trimming pared 4 bases from V and 7 bases from J, leaving 23 bases between. This CDR3 has 17 residues. The germline V gene encodes CDR1 LNHDA and CDR2 SQIVND (reference sequence). Here the CDR3 reads CASSTDWGGKFLNEQFF. DNA for the CDR3: TGTGCCAGTAGTACTGATTGGGGCGGGAAATTTCTGAATGAGCAGTTCTTC.

The V call is TRBV19, the J call TRBJ2-7, with 10 bases that match TRBD1. J gave up 4 bases and V 1 base, and 7 bases lay outside the gene matches. The CDR3 sequence is 16 residues long. Germline CDR1 is LNHDA and CDR2 is SQIVND (reference sequence). The CDR3, as DNA: TGTGCCAGTAGTATAGCTCTCCGGGACAGGGGTTACGAGCAGTACTTC. Translation: CASSIALRDRGYEQYF.

The CDR3 nucleotides read TGTGCCACCAGCAGAGGTCAGCCAACGGGTGGCTACACCTTC. It translates to CATSRGQPTGGYTF. The chain recombines TRBV15 with TRBJ1-2, with D hard to call. V lost 1 base to trimming and J lost 7 bases, with 13 bases between them. The germline CDR1 and CDR2 sequences are LNHNV and YYDKDF (reference sequence). The CDR3 is made up of 14 amino acids.

The rearrangement links TRBV28 to TRBJ1-3; D is unresolved. There are 13 residues in the CDR3. Trimming removed 6 bases at V and 8 bases at J, with 14 bases between. Germline CDR1 and CDR2: MDHEN and SYDVKM. The CDR3 spells CASSSRTEYTIYF. In nucleotides, the CDR3 is TGTGCCAGCAGCTCCCGGACGGAGTACACCATATATTTT.

V usage is TRBV7-2 and J usage is TRBJ2-1; 10 bases are a match to TRBD2. This CDR3 region has 15 residues. Germline V lookup: CDR1 SGHTA, CDR2 FQGNSA. V dropped 5 bases and J dropped 2; count of bases not matched to a gene: 3. The CDR3 loop is CASSPSGSAYNEQFF. The CDR3 coding sequence is TGTGCCAGCAGCCCTAGCGGGAGCGCCTACAATGAGCAGTTCTTC.

The chain combines TRBV5-4 with TRBJ2-5, with unresolved D. Germline V CDR1 and CDR2: SGHNT, YYREEE (reference sequence). V was shortened by 2 bases and J by 1 base, with 15 bases between the two germline ends. CDR3 length equals 16 residues. The CDR3 here is CASSLNAVVGQETQYF. DNA of the CDR3: TGTGCCAGCAGCTTAAATGCGGTTGTAGGCCAAGAGACCCAGTACTTC.

The chain is built from TRBV28 and TRBJ2-3; D possibly corresponds to TRBD2 (5 bases). Trimming removed 3 bases from V and 7 bases from J, with 8 bases in between. CDR3 length: 12 amino acids. CDR1 is MDHEN, CDR2 SYDVKM, per germline. The CDR3, as DNA: TGTGCCAGCAGTTTTCCGGGAAATACGCAGTATTTT. As protein: CASSFPGNTQYF.

This chain connects TRBV4-3 to TRBJ2-3, with a tentative D call TRBD2 (5 bases). The CDR3 totals 15 residues. Germline CDR1 is LGHNA and CDR2 is YSLEER. The V end was cut by 3 bases, the J end by 4 bases, with 14 bases between. The CDR3 DNA is TGCGCCAGCAGCCAGGACGAGGGCCAGGCAGATACGCAGTATTTT. This gives the protein CASSQDEGQADTQYF.

The gene calls are TRBV9 and TRBJ2-1, with a possible D match to TRBD2 (5 bases). The CDR3 contains 16 residues. Trimming stripped 0 bases from V and 2 bases from J, with 12 bases between. Germline CDR1 reads SGDLS; CDR2 reads YYNGEE. The chain's CDR3 is CASSVGGPRAYNEQFF. In DNA form, the CDR3 reads TGTGCCAGCAGCGTAGGCGGGCCAAGGGCCTACAATGAGCAGTTCTTC. The entire variable domain, with the rest obtained from reference TRBV9 and TRBJ2-1, is as follows: DSGVTQTPKHLITATGQRVTLRCSPRSGDLSVYWYQQSLDQGLQFLIQYYNGEERAKGNILERFSAQQFPDLHSELNLSSLELGDSALYFCASSVGGPRAYNEQFFGPGTRLTVL.

In its sample, this clone was seen once. The rearrangement uses TRBV5-1 and TRBJ2-1; D uncertain. CDR1 is SGHRS and CDR2 is YFSETQ in the germline V gene. V lost 4 bases to trimming and J lost 6 bases, with 14 bases between them. The CDR3 covers 14 residues. Here the CDR3 DNA reads TGCGCCAGCAGCGCTGGACCGAACTTCAATGAGCAGTTCTTC. Translating gives CASSAGPNFNEQFF.

V is TRBV27 and J is TRBJ1-1; no firm D call. The V end lost 1 base, the J end lost 6 bases, and 6 bases lay between the germline ends. The CDR3 covers 12 residues. The germline V gene encodes CDR1 MNHEY and CDR2 SMNVEV (reference sequence). CDR3 amino acids: CASSLYGSEAFF. The CDR3 nucleotides read TGTGCCAGCAGTTTATACGGCTCTGAAGCTTTCTTT.

V usage is TRBV7-2 and J usage is TRBJ1-5; D is ambiguous. The CDR3 has 15 amino acids. The germline V gene encodes CDR1 SGHTA and CDR2 FQGNSA. V lost 1 base and J 0 bases, leaving 7 bases between the germline ends. The CDR3 DNA follows: TGTGCCAGCAGCTTAGTGGGCGATAGCAATCAGCCCCAGCATTTT. It encodes CASSLVGDSNQPQHF.

The genes are TRBV5-1 and TRBJ2-7; 8 positions agree with TRBD1. The germline gives CDR1 SGHRS, CDR2 YFSETQ. This CDR3 contains 15 residues. J gave up 4 bases and V 0 bases, and 6 bases lay outside the gene matches. CDR3 amino acids: CASSLGGTGPYEQYF. In nucleotides, the CDR3 is TGCGCCAGCAGCTTGGGGGGGACAGGCCCTTACGAGCAGTACTTC.

The chain is built from TRBV23-1 and TRBJ2-3, with D maybe TRBD2 (7 bases). TRBV23-1 is given ORF status, its function remaining uncertain. This CDR3 contains 17 residues. Trimming removed 4 bases at V and 3 bases at J, with 20 bases between. As DNA, the CDR3 is TGCGCCAGCAGTCGAGCCGGGGAGGGGGTAGGTACAGATACGCAGTATTTT. Translating it yields CASSRAGEGVGTDTQYF.